These 20 T cell receptor beta chains came from one sample sequenced in a study of blood T cell repertoires in COVID-19. The data were produced by immunoSEQ multiplex PCR, yet TCRdb's version contains in-frame clones alone and is incomplete. The profile shows hundreds of thousands of clones, approximately 80% of them singletons. Input material: PBMCs or T cells enriched from blood (not recorded which). Receptors were obtained from a man aged 25 to 45 with acute COVID-19.

J is TRBJ2-5 and V is TRBV6-5, with TRBD1 identical over 7 bases. CDR3 size: 12 residues. The junction had 2 bases not matched to a gene; V was cut back by 6 bases and J by 4 bases. CDR1 and CDR2 from the germline V gene are MNHEY and SVGAGI. Written as DNA, the CDR3 is TGTGCCAGCAGAAGGGACAGAGAGACCCAGTACTTC. This codes for CASRRDRETQYF.

This clone occurred many times. This sequence joins TRBV27 and TRBJ1-1, with a weak D call TRBD1 (6 bases). Germline V gene data show CDR1 as MNHEY and CDR2 as SMNVEV (reference sequence). The CDR3 covers 14 residues. V was clipped by 5 bases and J by 1 base, with 11 bases between them. CDR3 region: CASSPQTGNTEAFF. Written as DNA, the CDR3 is TGTGCCAGCAGTCCACAGACAGGGAACACTGAAGCTTTCTTT.

The chain links TRBV7-2 to TRBJ2-2; 8 nucleotides agree with TRBD2. Germline lookup yields CDR1 SGHTA and CDR2 FQGNSA. The CDR3 contains 14 residues. Trimming took 7 bases from V and 4 from J; bases not matched to a gene: 5. The CDR3 sequence is CASIPGGLTGELFF. The CDR3 DNA sequence: TGTGCCAGCATCCCGGGGGGGCTCACCGGGGAGCTGTTTTTT.

This chain links TRBV2 with TRBJ1-2; 9 nucleotides align to TRBD1. This CDR3 is 14 amino acids long. V dropped 6 bases and J dropped 11; count of bases not matched to a gene: 13. Germline CDR1 is SNHLY and CDR2 is FYNNEI. The CDR3 loop reads CASSVHGQGIGYTF. CDR3 sequence (DNA): TGTGCCAGCAGCGTCCATGGACAGGGGATCGGGTACACCTTC. Together with reference TRBV2 and TRBJ1-2, the CDR3 gives the full variable domain: EPEVTQTPSHQVTQMGQEVILRCVPISNHLYFYWYRQILGQKVEFLVSFYNNEISEKSEIFDDQFSVERPDGSNFTLKIRSTKLEDSAMYFCASSVHGQGIGYTFGSGTRLTVV.

The chain recombines TRBV12-3 or TRBV12-4 with TRBJ1-5; D ambiguous. V lost 2 bases and J lost 4, with 6 bases in between. The CDR3 loop spans 13 amino acids. CDR3 coding DNA: TGTGCCAGCAGTTTAAATTCGAATCAGCCCCAGCATTTT. Its protein product is CASSLNSNQPQHF.

V usage is TRBV7-9 and J usage is TRBJ1-4, with D perhaps TRBD1 (5 bases). Trimming removed 4 bases at V and 0 bases at J, with 12 bases between. The CDR3 totals 16 residues. Germline loops: CDR1 SEHNR, CDR2 FQNEAQ (reference sequence). The CDR3 region is CASSSRRQTTNEKLFF. The DNA of the CDR3 is TGTGCCAGCAGCTCACGCCGACAGACAACTAATGAAAAACTGTTTTTT.

The chain combines TRBV6-5 with TRBJ1-1, with D tentatively TRBD1 (5 bases). This CDR3 has 13 residues. Germline CDR1 and CDR2: MNHEY and SVGAGI. Trimming left V 3 bases short and J 1 base short, with 6 bases between. CDR3 DNA sequence: TGTGCCAGCAGTTATACAGGGAACACTGAAGCTTTCTTT. Protein sequence: CASSYTGNTEAFF.

J is TRBJ2-7 and V is TRBV5-4, with 10 bases fitting TRBD1. CDR1 SGHNT and CDR2 YYREEE come from the germline V gene (reference sequence). V lost 1 base to trimming and J lost 2 bases; unmatched junction nucleotides: 3. This CDR3 region has 15 residues. The CDR3 sequence is CASSLSGTGAYEQYF. CDR3 nucleotides: TGTGCCAGCAGCTTGTCTGGGACAGGGGCCTACGAGCAGTACTTC. Complete variable domain (other parts from reference TRBV5-4 and TRBJ2-7): ETGVTQSPTHLIKTRGQQVTLRCSSQSGHNTVSWYQQALGQGPQFIFQYYREEENGRGNFPPRFSGLQFPNYSSELNVNALELDDSALYLCASSLSGTGAYEQYFGPGTRLTVT.

J is TRBJ1-1 and V is TRBV5-1; TRBD1 is a possible D gene (6 bases). CDR1 and CDR2 (germline): SGHRS, YFSETQ. The CDR3 consists of 14 residues. The V end was cut by 4 bases, the J end by 4 bases, with 14 bases between. CDR3 amino acids: CASSPKGGATEAFF. The CDR3 nucleotides are TGCGCCAGCAGCCCTAAGGGGGGGGCCACTGAAGCTTTCTTT.

This clone has more than one count but fewer than ten. The chain couples TRBV28 to TRBJ2-7; 7 bases align to TRBD1. The V segment lost 5 bases and the J segment 5 bases; nucleotides outside the gene matches: 12. Germline V lookup: CDR1 MDHEN, CDR2 SYDVKM. The CDR3 sequence is 15 residues long. CDR3 in amino acids: CASSKLGTARHEQYF. Written as DNA, the CDR3 is TGTGCCAGCAGTAAGCTCGGGACAGCTCGACACGAGCAGTACTTC.

This clone has a handful of counts. The chain uses TRBV19 and TRBJ1-1; possible D gene TRBD1, 6 bases. Germline CDR1 and CDR2: LNHDA and SQIVND (reference sequence). The CDR3 is 14 amino acids. V was cut by 5 bases and J by 5 bases, with 15 bases left in between. This chain's CDR3 is CASSVEQGRTEAFF. The CDR3 DNA reads as TGTGCCAGTAGTGTCGAACAGGGTCGGACTGAAGCTTTCTTT.

The chain is built from TRBV2 and TRBJ2-5; D may be TRBD2 (5 bases). This CDR3 is 14 amino acids long. Germline values: CDR1 SNHLY, CDR2 FYNNEI. Between the trimmed V and J ends, which lost 6 bases and 7 bases, there was a span of 18 bases. CDR3 sequence (DNA): TGTGCCAGCAGCCAAGAGCTCCAACGGGGGACCCAGTACTTC. Translating gives CASSQELQRGTQYF.

V and J are TRBV18 and TRBJ2-1, with a weak D call TRBD1 (5 bases). The CDR3 covers 14 residues. V lost 2 bases and J lost 6, with 11 bases in between. The germline V gene encodes CDR1 KGHSH and CDR2 LQKENI. CDR3 bases: TGTGCCAGCTCACCATCCCAGGGTAGCAATGAGCAGTTCTTC. This codes for CASSPSQGSNEQFF.

The rearrangement links TRBV19 to TRBJ1-1, with 7 bases lining up with TRBD1. Germline-derived CDR1 and CDR2 are LNHDA and SQIVND (reference sequence). The CDR3 has 13 amino acids. The ends lost 7 bases at V and 6 bases at J; junction bases unmatched: 8. CDR3 sequence: CASNRQGEPEAFF. CDR3 DNA sequence: TGTGCCAGTAACCGGCAGGGGGAGCCTGAAGCTTTCTTT.

This clone was detected only a few times. The chain combines TRBV28 with TRBJ1-1; 7 bases agree with TRBD1. This CDR3 is 14 amino acids long. Germline V gives CDR1 MDHEN, CDR2 SYDVKM. The junction had 4 bases not matched to a gene; V was cut back by 6 bases and J by 0 bases. CDR3 residues: CASSTGQLNTEAFF. The CDR3 coding sequence is TGTGCCAGCAGCACGGGACAGTTGAACACTGAAGCTTTCTTT.

The rearrangement uses TRBV7-3 and TRBJ2-2; 7 nucleotides match TRBD2. V trimming: 6 bases; J trimming: 4 bases; junction bases outside the gene matches: 14. This CDR3 contains 17 residues. CDR1 SGHTA and CDR2 FQGTGA come from the germline V gene. CDR3 nucleotide sequence: TGTGCCAGCAGTGCTAGAACAATCGCGGGGGTCACCGGGGAGCTGTTTTTT. It encodes CASSARTIAGVTGELFF.

J is TRBJ1-6 and V is TRBV19; 7 bases are shared with TRBD1. The ends lost 2 bases at V and 6 bases at J; junction bases unmatched: 10. Germline V CDR1 and CDR2: LNHDA, SQIVND (reference sequence). The CDR3 is 17 residues long. The CDR3 DNA reads as TGTGCCAGTAGTATACTTGGACAGGAGATAACTAATTCACCCCTCCACTTT. It codes for CASSILGQEITNSPLHF.

The rearrangement joins TRBV7-6 to TRBJ1-6, with 11 bases identical to TRBD1. J was trimmed by 9 bases and V by 3 bases; bases with no gene match: 4. Germline CDR1 SGHVS, CDR2 FNYEAQ. The CDR3 consists of 15 residues. The CDR3 DNA sequence: TGTGCCAGCAGCTTGGGACAGGGGGGCGGTTCACCCCTCCACTTT. As protein: CASSLGQGGGSPLHF. The whole variable domain, remainder taken from reference TRBV7-6 and TRBJ1-6, is GAGVSQSPRYKVTKRGQDVALRCDPISGHVSLYWYRQALGQGPEFLTYFNYEAQQDKSGLPNDRFSAERPEGSISTLTIQRTEQRDSAMYRCASSLGQGGGSPLHFGNGTRLTVT.

The V and J genes are TRBV6-5 and TRBJ1-1; D remains ambiguous. Germline loops: CDR1 MNHEY, CDR2 SVGAGI. This CDR3 has 14 residues. V dropped 2 bases and J dropped 1 base, with 8 bases sitting between them. Here the CDR3 reads CASSYAAQNTEAFF. The CDR3 coding sequence is TGTGCCAGCAGTTACGCAGCGCAGAACACTGAAGCTTTCTTT.

V and J are TRBV6-4 and TRBJ1-2, with 9 bases fitting TRBD1. The CDR3 is made up of 13 amino acids. Looked up from germline, CDR1 is MRHNA and CDR2 is SNTAGT. The junction had 6 bases not matched to a gene; V was cut back by 5 bases and J by 8 bases. CDR3 in DNA: TGTGCCAGCAGTCTAGAGACAGGGGGAGGCTACACCTTC. Amino acid sequence: CASSLETGGGYTF.